This entry concerns a single T cell receptor beta chain. Germline CDR1 and CDR2: SGHTS and YDEGEE. Trimming took 2 bases from V and 7 from J; bases not matched to a gene: 4. The CDR3 is made up of 15 amino acids. The sample comes from a study of blood T cell repertoires in COVID-19. Study context: Samples taken during acute and convalescent COVID-19 were collected in the United States, Italy and Spain. T cells, B-cell-depleted T cells, or PBMCs provided the cDNA or gDNA that served as material.

Original methodology: Amplifying reference gene primers gave estimates of nucleated cell counts. Method: immunoSEQ multiplex PCR; TCRdb's copy keeps in-frame clones and lacks some. V and J calls and clone size come straight from that table; D and trimming were deduced from the DNA. This table has 310,000 or so clones, 75% to 95% appearing once. This clonotype was obtained from a woman in her twenties or thirties who had recovered from COVID-19. The rearrangement uses TRBV5-8 and TRBJ1-4; 11 nucleotides match TRBD1. The sample consisted of PBMCs or T cells enriched from blood (not recorded which). CDR3: CASSLRTGGSEKLFF. The DNA for the CDR3 is TGTGCCAGCAGCTTAAGGACAGGGGGCAGTGAAAAACTGTTTTTT.